This entry describes one TCR beta chain. Its cognate antigen has yet to be identified. No qualities accompany the bases; no much larger clone lies one base away. The V and J ends are trimmed by 2 bases and 2 bases, leaving 14 bases between them. Measured from the cysteine to the phenylalanine, the CDR3 is 15 residues long. Only CDR3 DNA is held: 45 bases, read in frame from base 1. Looking up the germline V gene yields CDR1 SGDLS and CDR2 YYNGEE. The CDR3 regions of human TCRbeta chains were subjected to immunosequencing. The paper's processing steps were these. TCRs in the repertoires were matched against a reference library of SARS-CoV-2-specific TCRs that had been generated with the MIRA antigen-specificity platform. Breadth meant the fraction of unique TCRs that were SARS-CoV-2-associated, whereas depth meant the fraction of total T cells that were SARS-CoV-2-associated. Using the MIRA data, each spike-specific TCR was assigned both to the spike region to which the TCR was reactive and to a CD4 or CD8 class. Log10-transformed breadth and depth values were compared by one-way ANOVA with Sidak's multiple comparisons tests. TCRdb's version of the immuneACCESS table is confined to in-frame rearrangements and falls short of the full clone set. An unresolved V gene accounts for under half of the shortfall where checked; the remainder is of unknown origin. V, J and clone size are those of that table, while D and trimming were read from the DNA. This sample holds 100,000 to 150,000 clones; roughly 90% were observed only once. Of the sample, 1.5% to 1.8% is held by the ten largest clones.

The data are from a study of T cell responses to AZD1222 COVID-19 vaccine (dated by TCRdb to the early 2020s). Some background on the complete study: AZD1222 recipients whose second dose came at about 4 weeks and those whose second dose came at about 12 weeks were combined into one group, since spike-specific TCR depth and breadth did not differ between the two schedules. TCR sequencing covered roughly 230 trial participants: some 210 given two doses of AZD1222 and around 25 given two doses of MenACWY control vaccine. Enrollment into the trials was organized by age into subgroups of 18-55, 56-69 and 70-plus years, and those subgroups contained approximately 160, 26 and 62 TCR-sequenced participants, respectively.

Per the publication, the time point label means: baseline before first vaccination. The vaccinee samples were drawn from two UK trials, COV001 and COV002, one of which was a single-blind randomized controlled phase 2/3 trial testing AZD1222 (ChAdOx1 nCoV-19) in healthy adults. Trial participant PBMC samples were collected at day 0 and day 28 after the second dose for TCRbeta chain sequencing. Overall study outcomes, separate from this receptor: Reportedly, almost half of the unique spike-specific TCRs recognized epitopes lying outside the regions that are mutated in the B.1.351 and B.1.1.7 variants. Most participants were white British and females outnumbered males, and the authors suggested that clonal diversity may have been underestimated. A significant rise in spike-specific TCR breadth and depth was observed after two AZD1222 doses relative to day 0 and relative to MenACWY recipients. Conclusions about previously exposed vaccinees are limited because only 6 or 7 AZD1222 recipients were SARS-CoV-2 seropositive at baseline. The whole spike protein was spanned by vaccine-associated CD4 TCRs, and dominant responses were seen in regions 160-218 and 743-854. In the small 56-69-year group, the increase in depth fell short of significance, most likely because of low power. Because no day 14 peak-response samples were available, the repertoires could be characterized only after the peak T cell response.

The chain couples TRBV9 to TRBJ2-7; the D call is tentative, TRBD1 or TRBD2, as each matches 5 bases. The material sequenced was peripheral blood, taken on day 0 of AZD1222 vaccination. This clonotype was obtained from an adult in good health. Here the CDR3 is given as CASSVAGTVAYEQYF. The DNA is TGTGCCAGCAGCGTTGCCGGGACCGTAGCCTACGAGCAGTACTTC. The full variable domain, completed from the reference TRBV9 and TRBJ2-7 proteins outside the CDR3, reads DSGVTQTPKHLITATGQRVTLRCSPRSGDLSVYWYQQSLDQGLQFLIQYYNGEERAKGNILERFSAQQFPDLHSELNLSSLELGDSALYFCASSVAGTVAYEQYFGPGTRLTVT.